This T cell receptor (beta chain) was identified in a study of shared clonotypes between healthy human individuals. Study as a whole: The plates for each donor numbered three CD4 naive, three CD4 memory, two CD8 naive and one CD8 memory.

V shed 2 bases and J shed 3 bases, with 17 bases lying between them. CDR1 KGHSH and CDR2 LQKENI come from the germline V gene. This CDR3 spans 16 amino acids. In the original analysis: Filtering differed, since immunoSEQ gave only junction sequences and no quality scores. TCRdb keeps only in-frame clones here, not all; method: immunoSEQ multiplex PCR. V and J calls and clone size are given by that table; D and trimming were obtained from the DNA. The sample records around 2.5 million clones, 93% being singletons. The chain uses TRBV18 and TRBJ2-7; tentative D call: TRBD2 (5 bases). The sequence came from a man between 18 and 29 years old in good health. Some clones in this sample may be carry-over from other donors' samples. The sample comprised naive CD4+ T cells from PBMCs. The sample's subset: CD45RA+ positively selected. In DNA form, the CDR3 reads TGTGCCAGCTCACCAACGTCGGACTTGTCTCGCTACGAGCAGTACTTC. Protein: CASSPTSDLSRYEQYF.